The 11 T cell receptor beta chains below all came from one sample that was sequenced in a study of blood T cells in healthy people across ages. Sample-barcoded 5' priming and a J-beta primer mix drove a second PCR of about 6 to 12 cycles. TCRdb recomputed calls from the 5' RACE reads with MiXCR, one row per CDR3 protein. This table holds about 680,000 distinct CDR3 sequences, around 49% found once. The specimen was blood. The receptors derive from a woman aged 55-69 years in good health.

This clonotype has at least ten counts. This chain connects TRBV4-3 to TRBJ2-7; no reliable D call. V lost 0 bases to trimming and J lost 7 bases, with 13 bases between them. The CDR3 is made up of 14 amino acids. The germline V gene encodes CDR1 LGHNA and CDR2 YSLEER. The CDR3 reads CASSQDDSGLEQYF. CDR3 coding DNA: TGCGCCAGCAGCCAAGATGATTCCGGCCTTGAGCAGTACTTC.

The chain employs TRBV5-5 and TRBJ2-7, with 10 nucleotides matching TRBD2. The V gene's germline CDR1 is SGHKS and CDR2 YYEKEE (reference sequence). This CDR3 contains 18 residues. V shed 0 bases and J 6 bases; nucleotides not matched to a gene: 15. CDR3 DNA: TGTGCCAGCAGCTTGGATAGGAGCGGGAGGGGCGTTCGGAGCGAGCAGTACTTC. Translated, it gives CASSLDRSGRGVRSEQYF. Full variable domain (remainder filled in from reference TRBV5-5 and TRBJ2-7): DAGVTQSPTHLIKTRGQQVTLRCSPISGHKSVSWYQQVLGQGPQFIFQYYEKEERGRGNFPDRFSARQFPNYSSELNVNALLLGDSALYLCASSLDRSGRGVRSEQYFGPGTRLTVT.

The gene calls are TRBV7-8 and TRBJ2-7; the match to TRBD2 covers 9 bases. CDR1 and CDR2 (germline): SGHVS, FQNEAQ. The CDR3 covers 16 residues. The trim removed 5 bases at V and 2 bases at J, leaving 10 bases unmatched. CDR3 loop: CASSPPASGTPYEQYF. In nucleotides, the CDR3 is TGTGCCAGCAGCCCACCCGCTAGCGGGACTCCCTACGAGCAGTACTTC.

Notes on this clonotype: A much larger clone is a single base away; this may be a read error. The rearrangement links TRBV29-1 to TRBJ2-1; possible D gene TRBD2, 5 bases. CDR3 length: 13 amino acids. Per the germline V gene, CDR1 is SQVTM and CDR2 is ANQGSEA. The V end lost 4 bases, the J end lost 0 bases, and 7 bases lay between the germline ends. In DNA form, the CDR3 reads TGCAGCGTTGGAACTAGCTCCTACAATGAGCAGTTCTTC. Translation: CSVGTSSYNEQFF.

There are a few counts of this clonotype. Here the CDR3 DNA reads TGTGCCAGCATTAAGGAAGGGGTCACGTATGGCTACACCTTC. As protein: CASIKEGVTYGYTF. J is TRBJ1-2 and V is TRBV6-2 or TRBV6-3; a weak D match, TRBD1 (5 bases). The CDR3 contains 14 residues. Per the germline V gene, CDR1 is MNHEY and CDR2 is SVGEGT. V was trimmed by 7 bases and J by 5 bases, leaving 17 bases between them.

This sequence joins TRBV15 and TRBJ1-5; tentatively, D is TRBD1 (5 bases). The CDR3 totals 15 residues. Germline V gene lookup returns CDR1 LNHNV and CDR2 YYDKDF (reference sequence). V gave up 5 bases and J gave up 2 bases, with 13 bases separating them. The CDR3, as DNA: TGTGCCACCAGCGAACGTATAGGGGGCAATCAGCCCCAGCATTTT. It yields the protein CATSERIGGNQPQHF.

This clonotype was observed a handful of times. The chain recombines TRBV20-1 with TRBJ2-5; TRBD2 matches at 12 bases. The DNA end lines up better with TRBJ2-7; the J call may be wrong. Germline V gives CDR1 DFQATT, CDR2 SNEGSKA (reference sequence). The CDR3 is 17 residues long. The CDR3: CSALLAGGPRLCYEQYF. The CDR3 bases are TGCAGTGCTCTTCTAGCGGGAGGGCCGAGGTTGTGCTACGAGCAGTACTTC.

V usage is TRBV20-1 and J usage is TRBJ2-5; 8 positions match TRBD1. The last part of the DNA fits TRBJ2-7 better; the J call may be wrong. The CDR3 is 14 residues long. Looked up from germline, CDR1 is DFQATT and CDR2 is SNEGSKA (reference sequence). CDR3: CSVSGQAEAYEQYF. In DNA form, the CDR3 reads TGCAGTGTGTCGGGACAGGCCGAGGCCTACGAGCAGTACTTC.

In DNA form, the CDR3 reads TGTGCCAGCAGCGCCACCCCCGGGACAGCCAATGAGCAGTTCTTC. Protein product: CASSATPGTANEQFF. This chain links TRBV9 with TRBJ2-1; 7 bases line up with TRBD1. The CDR3 loop spans 15 amino acids. CDR1 and CDR2 (germline): SGDLS, YYNGEE. V gave up 3 bases and J gave up 6 bases; unmatched junction bases: 9.

This clonotype was observed a few times. The V call is TRBV5-6, the J call TRBJ1-1; D is unclear. The CDR3 has 15 residues. Germline values: CDR1 SGHDT, CDR2 YYEEEE. With 1 base removed from V and 1 base from J, the gap between germline ends came to 11 bases. In DNA, the CDR3 is TGTGCCAGCAGCTTGCTGACACACCGGAACACTGAAGCTTTCTTT. It specifies CASSLLTHRNTEAFF. Using reference TRBV5-6 and TRBJ1-1 for the parts outside the CDR3, the full variable domain is DAGVTQSPTHLIKTRGQQVTLRCSPKSGHDTVSWYQQALGQGPQFIFQYYEEEERQRGNFPDRFSGHQFPNYSSELNVNALLLGDSALYLCASSLLTHRNTEAFFGQGTRLTVV.

V is TRBV28 and J is TRBJ2-7; D possibly corresponds to TRBD2 (5 bases). CDR3 size: 14 residues. V shed 6 bases and J shed 4 bases, with 16 bases lying between them. CDR1 is MDHEN and CDR2 is SYDVKM in the germline V gene. Written as DNA, the CDR3 is TGTGCCAGCAGCCTAGCCAGGACCACATACGAGCAGTACTTC. Translation: CASSLARTTYEQYF.